A selection of T cell receptor beta chains follows, all from one sample in a study of tumor-infiltrating lymphocytes in primary liver carcinoma. TCRdb processed the multiplex PCR reads anew with MiXCR; each CDR3 protein has one entry. The sample yields some 130,000 distinct CDR3 sequences, around 70% seen once. What was sequenced was tumor-adjacent normal liver tissue. These receptors were obtained from a woman aged 55 to 70 with primary liver carcinoma and hepatitis B virus infection. The CDR3 runs from the conserved cysteine through the conserved F or W. D genes are given only for firm matches. Clone size is given for some rows only: seen once, a few or many times, or a class if the clone is expanded.

cdr3_nt,cdr3_aa,cdr3_length,d_call,clone_size,j_call,v_call
TGTGCCTGCAGCGAGCCCCTATACGAGCAGTATTTC,CACSEPLYEQYF,12,NA,NA,TRBJ2-7,TRBV11-2
TGTGCCAGCAGTACCGGACAGCCCGGCTCCTACGAGCAGTACTTC,CASSTGQPGSYEQYF,15,NA,many,TRBJ2-7,TRBV6-2/TRBV6-3
TGTGCCAACATTAACGGGCAAGAGCAAGAGACCCAGTACTTC,CANINGQEQETQYF,14,NA,NA,TRBJ2-5,TRBV28
TGTGCCAGCAGTGGGCGGGAGAATTCACCCCTCCACTTT,CASSGRENSPLHF,13,NA,many,TRBJ1-6,TRBV6-2/TRBV6-3
TGCAGCGTTCCCATCCTGACATGTGTGAACACTGAAGCTTTCTTT,CSVPILTCVNTEAFF,15,NA,NA,TRBJ1-1,TRBV29-1
TGCAGCGTTGGTGGGGCAGTAGGTGAGCAGTTCTTC,CSVGGAVGEQFF,12,NA,many,TRBJ2-1,TRBV29-1
TGTGCCAGCAGCCCCCGAGGGGAAGCGGTAGACTCCTACAATGAGCAGTTCTTC,CASSPRGEAVDSYNEQFF,18,NA,NA,TRBJ2-1,TRBV6-1
TGTGCCAGCACTCGCTCGGGAGCTGCCACCGGGGAGCTGTTTTTT,CASTRSGAATGELFF,15,NA,NA,TRBJ2-2,TRBV6-5
TGCGCCAGCAAAGGGACCTCCTACGAGCAGTACTTC,CASKGTSYEQYF,12,NA,NA,TRBJ2-7,TRBV5-1
TGTGCCTGGTGTATAGGGACAGACACTGAAGTTTTCTTT,CAWCIGTDTEVFF,13,TRBD1,NA,TRBJ1-1,TRBV30
TGTGCAAGCAGCCTCGGGATTAGCGGTGAGCAGTTCTTC,CASSLGISGEQFF,13,NA,once,TRBJ2-1,TRBV28
TGTGTCAGCAGTGAGGGGACATACAACACTGAAGCTTTCTTT,CVSSEGTYNTEAFF,14,NA,few,TRBJ1-1,TRBV2
TGTGCCAGCTCATACGACAGGGGGGGCACAGATACGCAGTATTTT,CASSYDRGGTDTQYF,15,TRBD1,NA,TRBJ2-3,TRBV18
TGTGCCAGCAACCCTCCGCAAGGACCGACCGGGGAGTTGTTATTT,CASNPPQGPTGELLF,15,NA,NA,TRBJ2-2,TRBV11-2
TGTGCCAGCAGCTCTGCACCGGGACAGGGGTCTTCCTACGAGCAGCACTTC,CASSSAPGQGSSYEQHF,17,TRBD1,NA,TRBJ2-7,TRBV6-6
TGTGCCACCAGGAGACTAGCGGGAGGGCCGGGGGATGAGCAGTTCTTC,CATRRLAGGPGDEQFF,16,TRBD2,NA,TRBJ2-1,TRBV11-2
TGCAGTGTTGCGTCTGGGCAGAGAGCCTACGAGCAGTACTTC,CSVASGQRAYEQYF,14,NA,NA,TRBJ2-7,TRBV29-1
TGTGCCATCAGTGTTCCAGGGGATGGAAGGACGCAGTATTTT,CAISVPGDGRTQYF,14,NA,NA,TRBJ2-3,TRBV6-1
TGTGCCAGCGGGGGCAGGATGGGCGGGGAGTTGTTTTTT,CASGGRMGGELFF,13,NA,NA,TRBJ2-2,TRBV12-3/TRBV12-4
TGTGCCAGCAGTTTCAGAGGAGGCCCCTACGAGCAGTACTTC,CASSFRGGPYEQYF,14,NA,many,TRBJ2-7,TRBV28
TGCAGCGTTGAATCAGGGGGCAGTAGGGCCAAAAACATTCAGTACTTC,CSVESGGSRAKNIQYF,16,TRBD1,many,TRBJ2-4,TRBV29-1
TGTGCCTGGACATTCTCGACAGATACGCAGTATTTT,CAWTFSTDTQYF,12,NA,many,TRBJ2-3,TRBV30
TGTGCCAGCAGCCGTGGACAGGTAGGCAATCAGCCCCAGCATTTT,CASSRGQVGNQPQHF,15,TRBD1,NA,TRBJ1-5,TRBV6-6
TGCGCCAGCAGCCGGGCGACTAGCGGGAGCCAGGAGACCCAGTACTTC,CASSRATSGSQETQYF,16,TRBD2,NA,TRBJ2-5,TRBV4-1
TGTGCCAGCAGCTTGGGGGGGACAGGGAGCAACACTGAAGCTTTCTTT,CASSLGGTGSNTEAFF,16,TRBD1,many,TRBJ1-1,TRBV5-4
TGTGCCAGCAGCTTTAGGCAGAAAGCCTACGAGCAGTACTTC,CASSFRQKAYEQYF,14,NA,once,TRBJ2-7,TRBV5-6
TGCGCCAGCAGATTTCTGGGGAGCGGTAAACTGTTTTTT,CASRFLGSGKLFF,13,NA,NA,TRBJ1-4,TRBV12-3/TRBV12-4
TGTGCCAGCAGTTCCGGACTAGCGGCCACAGATGCGCAGTATTTT,CASSSGLAATDAQYF,15,TRBD2,NA,TRBJ2-3,TRBV28
TGCAGCGTTGATAACGACGGGACAGGGAGGACCTACGAGCAGTACTTC,CSVDNDGTGRTYEQYF,16,TRBD1,NA,TRBJ2-7,TRBV29-1
TGTGCTAGCAGTTTATCGCGGGGGACTGGGGACTCAGATACGCAGTATTTT,CASSLSRGTGDSDTQYF,17,TRBD2,few,TRBJ2-3,TRBV28
TGTGCCAGTACAACAGGTTCCACCGGGGAGCTGTTTTTT,CASTTGSTGELFF,13,NA,NA,TRBJ2-2,TRBV6-1
TGTGCCATCAGTTCCCATTCTGGGACCTCTGAAGCTTTCTTT,CAISSHSGTSEAFF,14,NA,many,TRBJ1-1,TRBV10-3
TGCAGCGTTGGAGTGCGAGCTGGAGGCCACTCCTACAATGAGCAGTTCTTC,CSVGVRAGGHSYNEQFF,17,NA,NA,TRBJ2-1,TRBV29-1
TGTGCCAGCAGCCCACAGGGGAGCGTTTCCGGAGCTTTCTTT,CASSPQGSVSGAFF,14,TRBD1,many,TRBJ1-1,TRBV7-9
TGTGCCAGCAGCCCGGGACAGCTTAACACTGAAACTTTCTTT,CASSPGQLNTETFF,14,TRBD1,NA,TRBJ1-1,TRBV4-2
TGCAGCGTTGTCGGGGAACCCCCCGGAGAGCAGTTCTTT,CSVVGEPPGEQFF,13,NA,NA,TRBJ2-1,TRBV29-1
TGTGCCAGCAAACCAACAGCGAATGAAGCTTTCTTT,CASKPTANEAFF,12,NA,once,TRBJ1-1,TRBV28
TGTGCGAGCAGCCAACAGGGAGAATACGAGCAACACTTC,CASSQQGEYEQHF,13,NA,NA,TRBJ2-7,TRBV4-1
TGTGCCAGCAGCCTAGAAGTAGCGTCAGAGACCCATTACTTC,CASSLEVASETHYF,14,NA,NA,TRBJ2-5,TRBV7-8
TGTGCCTACAGTCCTATGGGTGGGAGGAGTGGAAATGAGCAGTTCTTC,CAYSPMGGRSGNEQFF,16,NA,NA,TRBJ2-1,TRBV28
TGTGCCAGCAGGGTTTCGGGGGATAGTAATCAGGCCCAGCATTTT,CASRVSGDSNQAQHF,15,NA,NA,TRBJ1-5,TRBV6-1
TGTGCCAGCAGTGTACTACCCTTTGCTTACGATGAGCAGTTCTTC,CASSVLPFAYDEQFF,15,NA,NA,TRBJ2-1,TRBV6-5